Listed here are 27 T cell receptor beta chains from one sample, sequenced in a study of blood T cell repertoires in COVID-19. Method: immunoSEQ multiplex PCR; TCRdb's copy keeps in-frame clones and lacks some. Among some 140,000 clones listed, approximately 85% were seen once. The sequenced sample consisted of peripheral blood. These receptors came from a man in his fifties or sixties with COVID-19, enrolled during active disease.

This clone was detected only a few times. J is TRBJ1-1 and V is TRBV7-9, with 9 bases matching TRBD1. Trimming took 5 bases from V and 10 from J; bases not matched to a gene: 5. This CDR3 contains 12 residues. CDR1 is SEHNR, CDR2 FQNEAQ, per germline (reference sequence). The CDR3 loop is CASSRDRDGAFF. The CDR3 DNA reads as TGTGCCAGCAGCAGGGACAGGGATGGAGCTTTCTTT.

The CDR3: CASSLRRQGENTF. The CDR3 nucleotides are TGTGCCAGCAGTTTACGGCGGCAGGGGGAGAACACCTTC. The chain links TRBV12-3 or TRBV12-4 to TRBJ1-2; 7 bases are shared with TRBD1. V was clipped by 2 bases and J by 12 bases; unmatched bases: 9. This CDR3 has 13 residues.

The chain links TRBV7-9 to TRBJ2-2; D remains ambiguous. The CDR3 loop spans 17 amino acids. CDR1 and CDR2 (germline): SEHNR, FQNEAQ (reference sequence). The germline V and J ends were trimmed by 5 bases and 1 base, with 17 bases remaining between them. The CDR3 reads CASSPSLFQRNTGELFF. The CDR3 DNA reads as TGTGCCAGCAGCCCCAGCCTTTTTCAGCGGAACACCGGGGAGCTGTTTTTT.

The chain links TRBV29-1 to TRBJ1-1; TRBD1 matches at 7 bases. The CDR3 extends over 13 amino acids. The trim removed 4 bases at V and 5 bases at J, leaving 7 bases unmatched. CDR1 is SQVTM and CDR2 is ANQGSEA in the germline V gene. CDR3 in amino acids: CSVATGSFTEAFF. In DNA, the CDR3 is TGCAGCGTTGCGACAGGGTCTTTTACTGAAGCTTTCTTT.

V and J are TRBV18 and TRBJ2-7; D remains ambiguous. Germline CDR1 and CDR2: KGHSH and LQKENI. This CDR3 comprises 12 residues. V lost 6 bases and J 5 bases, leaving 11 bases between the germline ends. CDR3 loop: CASSVRGDEQYF. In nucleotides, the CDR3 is TGTGCCAGCTCCGTAAGAGGCGACGAGCAGTACTTC.

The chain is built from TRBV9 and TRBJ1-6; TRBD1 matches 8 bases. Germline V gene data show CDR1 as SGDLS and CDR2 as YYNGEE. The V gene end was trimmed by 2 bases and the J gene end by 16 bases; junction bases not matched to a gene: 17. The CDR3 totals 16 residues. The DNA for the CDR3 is TGTGCCAGCAGCGTCTTCCAAGGGCAGGACAGGGAAGTTCTCCACTTT. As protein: CASSVFQGQDREVLHF.

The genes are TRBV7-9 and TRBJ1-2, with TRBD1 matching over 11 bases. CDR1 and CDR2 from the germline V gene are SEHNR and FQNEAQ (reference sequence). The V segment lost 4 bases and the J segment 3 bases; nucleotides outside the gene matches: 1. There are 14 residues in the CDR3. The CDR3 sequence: CASSSGQGDYGYTF. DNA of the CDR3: TGTGCCAGCAGCTCGGGACAGGGGGACTATGGCTACACCTTC.

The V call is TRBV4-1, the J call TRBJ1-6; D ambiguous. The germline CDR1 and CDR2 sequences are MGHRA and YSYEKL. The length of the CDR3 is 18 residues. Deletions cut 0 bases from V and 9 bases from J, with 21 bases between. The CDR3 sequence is CASSQESQIPGEGSPLHF. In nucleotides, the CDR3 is TGCGCCAGCAGCCAAGAGTCTCAAATCCCCGGGGAAGGTTCACCCCTCCACTTT.

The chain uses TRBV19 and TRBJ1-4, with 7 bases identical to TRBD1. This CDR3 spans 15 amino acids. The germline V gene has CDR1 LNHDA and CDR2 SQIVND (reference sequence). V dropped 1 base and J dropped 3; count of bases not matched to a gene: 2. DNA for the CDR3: TGTGCCAGTAGTATAGGGACAGGCGCTAATGAAAAACTGTTTTTT. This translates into CASSIGTGANEKLFF.

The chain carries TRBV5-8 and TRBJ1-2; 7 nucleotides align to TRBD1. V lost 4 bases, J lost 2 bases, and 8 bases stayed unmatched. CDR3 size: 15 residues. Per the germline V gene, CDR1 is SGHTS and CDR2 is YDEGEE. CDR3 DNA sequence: TGTGCCAGCAGCCCGGGGGACAGCCTGAACTATGGCTACACCTTC. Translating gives CASSPGDSLNYGYTF.

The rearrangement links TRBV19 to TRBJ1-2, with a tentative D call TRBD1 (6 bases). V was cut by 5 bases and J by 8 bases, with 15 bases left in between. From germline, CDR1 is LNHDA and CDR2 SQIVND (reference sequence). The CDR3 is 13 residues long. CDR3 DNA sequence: TGTGCCAGTAGTTCCCAGGGGATGGGGGGCTACACCTTC. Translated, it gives CASSSQGMGGYTF.

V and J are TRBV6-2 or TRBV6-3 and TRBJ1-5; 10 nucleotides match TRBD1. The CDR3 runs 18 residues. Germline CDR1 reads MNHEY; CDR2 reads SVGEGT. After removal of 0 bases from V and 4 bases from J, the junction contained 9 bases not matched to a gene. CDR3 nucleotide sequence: TGTGCCAGCAGTTACTCAAAAGACAGGGGGCACGTAAATCAGCCCCAGCATTTT. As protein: CASSYSKDRGHVNQPQHF.

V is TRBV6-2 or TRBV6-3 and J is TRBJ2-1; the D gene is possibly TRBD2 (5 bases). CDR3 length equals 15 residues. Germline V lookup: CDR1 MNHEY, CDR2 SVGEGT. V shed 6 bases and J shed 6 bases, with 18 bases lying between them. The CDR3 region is CASSDRGGWRNEQFF. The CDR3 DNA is TGTGCCAGCAGCGATCGAGGCGGGTGGCGCAATGAGCAGTTCTTC.

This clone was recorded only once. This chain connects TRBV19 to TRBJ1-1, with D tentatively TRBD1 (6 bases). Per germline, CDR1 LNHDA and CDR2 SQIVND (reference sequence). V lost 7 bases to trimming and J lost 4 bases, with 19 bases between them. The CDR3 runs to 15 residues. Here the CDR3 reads CASNHVRGGVTEAFF. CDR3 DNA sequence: TGTGCCAGTAACCACGTTAGGGGGGGCGTCACTGAAGCTTTCTTT.

CDR3 sequence: CASSPTSGTYNEQFF. As DNA, the CDR3 is TGTGCCAGCAGCCCGACTAGCGGTACCTACAATGAGCAGTTCTTC. The rearrangement joins TRBV7-2 to TRBJ2-1; 9 bases fit TRBD2. CDR3 length: 15 amino acids. V shed 5 bases and J 2 bases; nucleotides not matched to a gene: 4. Germline lookup yields CDR1 SGHTA and CDR2 FQGNSA.

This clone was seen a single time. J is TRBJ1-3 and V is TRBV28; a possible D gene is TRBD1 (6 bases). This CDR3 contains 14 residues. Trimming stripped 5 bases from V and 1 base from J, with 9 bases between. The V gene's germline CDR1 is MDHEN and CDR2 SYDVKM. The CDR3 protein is CASSVQGSGNTIYF. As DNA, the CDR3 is TGTGCCAGCAGTGTACAGGGATCTGGAAACACCATATATTTT.

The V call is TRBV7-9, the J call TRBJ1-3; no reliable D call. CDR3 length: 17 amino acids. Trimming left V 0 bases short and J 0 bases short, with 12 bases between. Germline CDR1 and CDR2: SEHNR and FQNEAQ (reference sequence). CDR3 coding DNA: TGTGCCAGCAGCTTAGCGAGCCTCAAGAGCTCTGGAAACACCATATATTTT. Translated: CASSLASLKSSGNTIYF.

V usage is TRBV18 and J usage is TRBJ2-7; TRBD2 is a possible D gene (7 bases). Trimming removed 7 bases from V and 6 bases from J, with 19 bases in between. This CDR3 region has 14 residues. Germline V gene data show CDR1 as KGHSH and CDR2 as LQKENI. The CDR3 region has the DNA TGTGCCAGCTTTACTGGGGGGGCGGCGGCCGAGCAGTACTTC. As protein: CASFTGGAAAEQYF.

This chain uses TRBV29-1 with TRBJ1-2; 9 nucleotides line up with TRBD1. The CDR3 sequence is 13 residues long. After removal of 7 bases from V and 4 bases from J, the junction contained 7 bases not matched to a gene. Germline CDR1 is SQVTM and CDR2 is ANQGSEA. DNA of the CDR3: TGCAGCGCTCCGACAGGGGGGATCTATGGCTACACCTTC. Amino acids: CSAPTGGIYGYTF.

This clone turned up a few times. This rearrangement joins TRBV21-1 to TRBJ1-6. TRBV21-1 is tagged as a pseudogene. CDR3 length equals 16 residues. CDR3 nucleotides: TGTGCCAGCATATTAATCCTTTTCTCCTATAATTCACCCCTCCACTTT. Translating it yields CASILILFSYNSPLHF.

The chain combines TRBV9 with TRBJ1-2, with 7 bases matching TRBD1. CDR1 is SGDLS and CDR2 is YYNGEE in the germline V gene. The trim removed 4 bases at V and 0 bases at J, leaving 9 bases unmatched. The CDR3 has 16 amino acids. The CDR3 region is CASSTLGQTTNYGYTF. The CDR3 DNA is TGTGCCAGCAGCACACTGGGACAGACAACTAACTATGGCTACACCTTC.

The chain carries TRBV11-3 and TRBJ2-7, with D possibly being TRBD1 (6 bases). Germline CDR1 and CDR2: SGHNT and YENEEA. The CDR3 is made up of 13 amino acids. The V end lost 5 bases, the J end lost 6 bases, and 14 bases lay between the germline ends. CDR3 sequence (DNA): TGTGCCAGCAGCCCCAGGGGTGGGCTCGAGCAGTACTTC. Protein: CASSPRGGLEQYF.

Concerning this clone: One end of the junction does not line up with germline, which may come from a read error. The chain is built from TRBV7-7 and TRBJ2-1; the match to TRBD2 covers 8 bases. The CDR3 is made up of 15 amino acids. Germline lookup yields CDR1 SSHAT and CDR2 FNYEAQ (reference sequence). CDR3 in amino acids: CASSLAGSSYNEQFF. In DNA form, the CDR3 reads TGTGCTAGCAGCTTAGCGGGGAGCTCCTACAATGAGCAGTTCTTC.

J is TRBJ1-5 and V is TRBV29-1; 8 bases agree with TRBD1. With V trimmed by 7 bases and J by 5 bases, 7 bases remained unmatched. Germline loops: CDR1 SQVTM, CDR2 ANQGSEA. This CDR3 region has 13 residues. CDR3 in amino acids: CSARTGRDQPQHF. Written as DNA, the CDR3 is TGCAGCGCACGGACAGGGCGAGATCAGCCCCAGCATTTT. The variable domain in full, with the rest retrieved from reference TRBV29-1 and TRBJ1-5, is SAVISQKPSRDICQRGTSLTIQCQVDSQVTMMFWYRQQPGQSLTLIATANQGSEATYESGFVIDKFPISRPNLTFSTLTVSNMSPEDSSIYLCSARTGRDQPQHFGDGTRLSIL.

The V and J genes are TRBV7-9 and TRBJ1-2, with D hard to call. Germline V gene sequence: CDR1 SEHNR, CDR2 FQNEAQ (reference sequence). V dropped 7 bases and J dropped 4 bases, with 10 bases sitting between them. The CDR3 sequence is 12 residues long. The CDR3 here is CASTLAGYGYTF. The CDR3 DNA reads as TGTGCCAGCACCCTCGCGGGCTATGGCTACACCTTC.

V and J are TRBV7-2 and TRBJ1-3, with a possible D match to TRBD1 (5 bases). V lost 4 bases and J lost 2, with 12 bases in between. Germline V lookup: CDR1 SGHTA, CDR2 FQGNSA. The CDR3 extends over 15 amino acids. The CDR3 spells CASSSRWGAGNTIYF. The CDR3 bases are TGTGCCAGCAGCTCACGGTGGGGGGCTGGAAACACCATATATTTT.

CDR3 residues: CASSPTGEATNEKLFF. CDR3 DNA: TGCGCCAGCAGCCCGACAGGGGAAGCAACTAATGAAAAACTGTTTTTT. The V gene is TRBV5-1, the J gene TRBJ1-4; TRBD1 agrees at 8 bases. The CDR3 consists of 16 residues. V shed 4 bases and J 0 bases; nucleotides not matched to a gene: 5. Looked up from germline, CDR1 is SGHRS and CDR2 is YFSETQ.